There are a few counts of the clone carrying this T cell receptor (beta chain). Antigen: not known. The sample belongs to a study of blood T cells in healthy people across ages. This CDR3 has 14 residues. J was trimmed by 0 bases and V by 7 bases; bases with no gene match: 5. The V gene's germline CDR1 is SQVTM and CDR2 ANQGSEA. Broader study findings: The recorded TCR beta diversity per million T cells decreased in a roughly linear manner with age.

Together with a sample-barcoded 5' primer, a J-beta primer mix was included in a second PCR lasting about 6 to 11 cycles. TCRdb reprocessed the 5' RACE reads with MiXCR, giving one entry per CDR3 protein. This table has about 680,000 distinct CDR3 sequences, approximately 50% appearing once. The source of this sequence is a woman aged 55-70 years in good health. The V call is TRBV29-1, the J call TRBJ2-2; 7 bases fit TRBD1. Sequenced: blood. The CDR3 is CSARDSTNTGELFF. The CDR3 region has the DNA TGCAGCGCACGGGACAGTACGAACACCGGGGAGCTGTTTTTT.